This TCR beta chain is from a study of cytomegalovirus exposure and HLA in healthy donors (dated by TCRdb to between 2016 and 2019). For the study in its entirety: According to an earlier analysis of several hundred of the donors, 200 million or so T cells yielded some 120 million unique TCR beta sequences and approximately 280 Gb of sequence data. An early release covering 550 to 650 HLA-typed donors comprised about 300 gigabases of sequencing data and 85 million or so unique TCR sequences. The genetic ancestry cluster associated with self-reported Caucasian donors included 81% of the roughly 360 genotyped donors. The study was designed to test whether signatures of past pathogen exposure could be identified by cataloging public T cell receptors. Using immunosequencing, the study profiled T cell repertoires from fewer than 700 subjects and related those repertoires to cytomegalovirus serostatus. A separate validation cohort of roughly 130 different subjects was used in addition to the roughly 670-subject first cohort. To predict cytomegalovirus infection status, the study brought together high-throughput TCR immunosequencing, statistical association of individual TCRs with disease status, and machine learning. A later analysis re-examined previously published TCR beta repertoires from 500 to 700 donors and added high-resolution HLA genotyping to investigate patterns of TCR occurrence. The later analysis used no new phenotypic data to find candidate immune exposures, relying instead on TCR beta sequences and their occurrence across donors. An earlier analysis of 587 of the donors applied high-throughput TCR beta sequencing to assess whether each TCR beta V gene segment acted as functional or pseudogenic. Donor age, sex, ethnicity and CMV serostatus were compiled together with the repertoire data. Genome-wide SNP genotypes for about 55% of the roughly 670 donors were used in a later genetic analysis, which treated that subset as a discovery cohort. Every discovery cohort repertoire had been produced on one sequencing platform. HLA typing covered class I and class II loci at four-digit resolution. The number of donors typed differed by locus, with about 629-630 for A, B, C, DRB1 and DQB1, around 500 for DQA1, over 600 for DPA1, and 450 to 480 for DPB1. A handful of DR-DQ haplotypes were handled as single units for association and clustering because linkage in the cohort was strong. Across about 370 genotyped donors of the cohort, an average of about 220,000 unique TCR beta nucleotide sequences per donor were sequenced, and roughly 18% of those sequences were non-productive.

The paper as a whole reports these results and caveats: Presence/absence analyses assumed roughly uniform sequencing depth across donors, an assumption that may not hold. A later genetic analysis reported fewer N-insertions in productive TCRs among donors in an Asian-associated ancestry cluster than the roughly 640-donor mean. A later analysis associated 15,000 or so TCR beta sequences with specific HLA alleles at a false discovery rate of 0.05. This cohort had only TCR beta chains sequenced, and the lack of alpha or paired-chain data limited which features could be detected. Because counts were too low, roughly 17 rarely observed V segments, including chromosome 9 orphons, were left out of the earlier analysis of over 550 of the donors. The 87-base-pair reads could not distinguish some IMGT-functional V segments, including TRBV6-2 and TRBV6-3, so those segments were excluded. Several of the top co-occurrence clusters appeared to be linked to parvovirus B19, influenza, CMV and Epstein-Barr virus, according to a later analysis. V-gene and J-gene trimming of TCR beta chains was associated with a missense DCLRE1C variant in a later genetic analysis, and the association was replicated in an independent cohort. HLA typing was unavailable for some donors at each locus, so association tests used only the typed subset. A cluster of highly shared sequence variants was judged likely to be a technical artifact of the sequencing pipeline. According to a later analysis, most CMV-associated TCR beta chains appeared to be HLA-restricted, and the HLA associations seemed to be driven largely by CMV exposure. A further reported finding was that TCR beta sequences accurately predicted the HLA-A and HLA-B alleles for most subjects in the first cohort. Strong co-occurrence of HLA alleles, especially DR and DQ, made assigning TCR associations to individual alleles difficult. The study listed 170 or so TCR beta chains as associated with cytomegalovirus. The only immune exposure information available for the cohort was CMV serostatus. In an earlier analysis of around 500 of the donors, most TCR beta V segments appeared in productive rearrangements about 90% or about 30% of the time, broadly matching IMGT annotations. It was suggested by the authors that the approach could potentially be generalized to other disease states and immunological phenotypes. A few of the identified cytomegalovirus-associated TCR beta chains were confirmed in vitro to be specific for cytomegalovirus antigens. Correlated functional status among segregating V segments might reflect linkage disequilibrium, but an unknown experimental factor could not be ruled out. In a later analysis, TCR association rates were found to vary across HLA loci, with the most associated TCRs seen for DRB1 alleles and the fewest for HLA-C alleles. Compared with equally common non-associated chains, HLA-associated TCR beta chains in a later analysis were more clonally expanded and had lower generation probabilities. Across donors, most TCR sequences were observed very rarely, whereas some public TCRs were present in many individuals. The classifier was reported to diagnose cytomegalovirus status with high specificity and sensitivity in both the original and validation cohorts.

Libraries were made using the immunoSEQ multiplex PCR assay. A mixture of 60 forward primers for TCR Vbeta segments and 13 reverse primers for TCR Jbeta segments was used in the multiplex PCR. A multiplex PCR assay on genomic DNA amplified the CDR3 region of rearranged TCR beta genes. The amplified TCR beta libraries were sequenced on the Illumina HiSeq System as 87-base-pair reads. Regarding the original processing steps: In a later analysis, some 80 million unique TCR beta chains were counted across the roughly 610 repertoires, and approximately 11 million of these chains were shared by at least two donors. Raw reads were error-corrected and collapsed into unique sequences by a nearest-neighbor algorithm in which closely related sequences were merged to remove PCR and sequencing errors. V, D and J gene segments were assigned by aligning CDR3 sequences to IMGT reference sequences. For a sequence to be retained, a match of at least six nucleotides to both a V gene segment and a J gene segment was required. A rearrangement was called productive if the CDR3 had no stop codons and remained in frame with V and J, and every other rearrangement was called non-productive. Following IMGT convention, CDR3 was defined as the stretch from the second conserved V-encoded cysteine to the conserved J-encoded phenylalanine. Sequences without an unambiguous match to a single V gene segment were excluded from the earlier analysis of several hundred of the donors. In an earlier analysis of approximately 590 of the donors, V segments were called functional above 56.7% productive rearrangements and were called segregating when the between-donor standard deviation exceeded 5%. A statistical classification framework was built for diagnosing cytomegalovirus status from the catalog of TCR beta chain sequences. In a later analysis, V and J genes were assigned by comparing TCR nucleotide sequences against IMGT/GENE-DB human TR gene sequences. The TCRdist pipeline was used in a later analysis to assign CDR3 sequences and most-parsimonious VDJ recombination scenarios. In a later analysis, each TCR beta chain was defined by its CDR3 amino acid sequence together with its V-gene family, and reads without a unique V-gene family were excluded. To address suspected cross-contamination and a sequencing artifact, a later analysis removed approximately 600 highly shared, low-generation-probability nucleotide sequences. For each public chain, a later analysis derived a clonal expansion index from normalized ranks of inferred template counts within each repertoire. Generation probabilities in a later analysis came from a VDJ recombination model fitted to out-of-frame rearrangements, and those results were checked against IGoR. In a later analysis, hypergeometric tests were used to score TCR-TCR, TCR-HLA and TCR-CMV co-occurrence, with a repertoire-size bias correction applied to TCR pairs. To estimate false discovery rates, a later analysis permuted the HLA or CMV assignments 20 times. In a later analysis, co-occurring TCRs were grouped using DBSCAN, with TCRdist sequence similarity added in when clustering inside HLA-allele-positive subsets. Co-occurrence clustering excluded repertoires with fewer than 30,000 or more than 120,000 public chains, plus five with anomalous nucleotide sharing. The table was pulled from immuneACCESS by TCRdb, which kept in-frame rearrangements only. Such tables lose some clones; where checked, under half of the loss comes from unresolved V genes, and the rest has no known cause. V and J calls and clone size are given by that table; D and trimming were obtained from the DNA. This sample holds approximately 150,000 clones; around 83% were observed only once. The top ten constitute around 4.3% of the sample.

The cohort comprised some 700 healthy bone marrow donors. At the time of sampling, all cohort members were nominally healthy, though unrecorded immune exposures were likely present. The donor was CMV seropositive and was included in the group of about 290 seropositive cohort members. Each donor provided a peripheral blood sample, and peripheral blood mononuclear cells were used for TCR beta sequencing. The Qiagen DNeasy Blood Extraction Kit was used to extract genomic DNA from the blood cell samples. Its CDR3 holds 16 amino acids, cysteine through phenylalanine. Only the CDR3 portion is preserved as DNA: 48 bases, with reading frame beginning at the first base. CDR1 SGHAT and CDR2 FQNNGV were looked up in the germline V gene. V and J lose 1 base and 4 bases, and a span of 15 bases separates them. A note on this clone: The specificity of this receptor is unknown. No clone much larger than this one lies a single base away; base qualities are absent.

The chain is made from TRBV11-2 and TRBJ2-3; 5 matching bases give a weak D call of TRBD1. Sequenced material: PBMCs. This TCR came from a middle-aged man in good health and CMV-seropositive. The DNA is TGTGCCAGCAGCTTAGTCACAGGTTCAGGCGCAGATACGCAGTATTTT. Its protein is CASSLVTGSGADTQYF.